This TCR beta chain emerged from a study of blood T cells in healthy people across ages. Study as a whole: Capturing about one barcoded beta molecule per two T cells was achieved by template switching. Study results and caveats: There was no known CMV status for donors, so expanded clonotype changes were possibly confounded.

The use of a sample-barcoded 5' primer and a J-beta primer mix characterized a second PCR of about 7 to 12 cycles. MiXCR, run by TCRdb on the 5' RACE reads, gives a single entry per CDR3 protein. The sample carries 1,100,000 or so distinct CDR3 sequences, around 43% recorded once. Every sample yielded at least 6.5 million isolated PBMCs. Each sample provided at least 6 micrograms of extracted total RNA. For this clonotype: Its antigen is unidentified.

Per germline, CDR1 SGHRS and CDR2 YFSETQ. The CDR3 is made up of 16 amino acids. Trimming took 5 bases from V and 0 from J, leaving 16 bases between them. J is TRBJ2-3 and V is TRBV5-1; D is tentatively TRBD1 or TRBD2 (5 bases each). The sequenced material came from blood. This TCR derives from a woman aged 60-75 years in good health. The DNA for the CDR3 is TGCGCCAGCAGGCTACGGGGCGATGGAAGCACAGATACGCAGTATTTT. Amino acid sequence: CASRLRGDGSTDTQYF.